This TCR beta chain was sequenced for a study of blood T cell repertoires in COVID-19. Overall study context: Some COVID-19 samples were acute and others convalescent; all came from the United States, Italy and Spain. Nucleic acid was either cDNA or gDNA, and it came from T cells, B-cell-depleted T cells, or PBMCs.

Original data processing: Using reference gene primer amplification, nucleated cell counts were estimated. Some clones are missing from TCRdb's copy, which holds only in-frame ones; the method was immunoSEQ multiplex PCR. The V and J calls and clone size were taken over from that table, and D and trimming were inferred from the DNA. This table holds over 150,000 clones, 82% found once. This CDR3 is 15 amino acids long. In germline, CDR1 is PRHDT, CDR2 FYEKMQ (reference sequence). Trimming at V came to 5 bases and at J to 4 bases, leaving 10 bases not matched to a gene. This clone was detected once. The rearrangement links TRBV13 to TRBJ2-7; 8 bases align to TRBD2. The source of this sequence is a human donor with acute or convalescent COVID-19. The donor label of this sample is uncertain. The sample was peripheral blood. DNA for the CDR3: TGTGCCAGCAGCCCTCGGGAGGGCGGGGAATACGAGCAGTACTTC. The encoded protein is CASSPREGGEYEQYF.